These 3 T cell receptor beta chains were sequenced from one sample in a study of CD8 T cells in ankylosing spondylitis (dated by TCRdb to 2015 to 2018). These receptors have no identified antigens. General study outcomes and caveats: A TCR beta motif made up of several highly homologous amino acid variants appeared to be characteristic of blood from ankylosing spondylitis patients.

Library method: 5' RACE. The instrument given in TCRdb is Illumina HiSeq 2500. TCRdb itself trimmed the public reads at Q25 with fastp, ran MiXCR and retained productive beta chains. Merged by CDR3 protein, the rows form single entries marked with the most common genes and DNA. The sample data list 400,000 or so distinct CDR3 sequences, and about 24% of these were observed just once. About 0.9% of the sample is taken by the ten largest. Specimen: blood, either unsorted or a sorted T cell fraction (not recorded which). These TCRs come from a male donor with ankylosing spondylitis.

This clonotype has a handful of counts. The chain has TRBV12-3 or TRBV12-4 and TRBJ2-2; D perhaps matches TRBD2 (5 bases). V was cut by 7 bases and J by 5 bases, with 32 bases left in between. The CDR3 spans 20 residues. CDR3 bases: TGTGCCAGCACCCCCCCTTGGAGGAGGCAAACTCATGAACAGACCGGGGAGCTGTTTTTT. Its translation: CASTPPWRRQTHEQTGELFF.

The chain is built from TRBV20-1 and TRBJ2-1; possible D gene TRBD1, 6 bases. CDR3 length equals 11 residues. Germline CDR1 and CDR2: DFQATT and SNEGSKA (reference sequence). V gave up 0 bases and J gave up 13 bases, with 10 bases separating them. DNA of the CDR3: TGCAGTGCTAGAGATCAGGGGAGACAGTTCTTC. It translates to CSARDQGRQFF.

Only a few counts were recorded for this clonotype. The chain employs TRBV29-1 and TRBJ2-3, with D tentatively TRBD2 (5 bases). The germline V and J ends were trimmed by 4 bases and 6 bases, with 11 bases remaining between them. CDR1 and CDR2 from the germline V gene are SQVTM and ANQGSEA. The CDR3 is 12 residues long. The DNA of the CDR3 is TGCAGCGTTGGGGCCTGGGAGGATACGCAGTATTTT. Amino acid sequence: CSVGAWEDTQYF.